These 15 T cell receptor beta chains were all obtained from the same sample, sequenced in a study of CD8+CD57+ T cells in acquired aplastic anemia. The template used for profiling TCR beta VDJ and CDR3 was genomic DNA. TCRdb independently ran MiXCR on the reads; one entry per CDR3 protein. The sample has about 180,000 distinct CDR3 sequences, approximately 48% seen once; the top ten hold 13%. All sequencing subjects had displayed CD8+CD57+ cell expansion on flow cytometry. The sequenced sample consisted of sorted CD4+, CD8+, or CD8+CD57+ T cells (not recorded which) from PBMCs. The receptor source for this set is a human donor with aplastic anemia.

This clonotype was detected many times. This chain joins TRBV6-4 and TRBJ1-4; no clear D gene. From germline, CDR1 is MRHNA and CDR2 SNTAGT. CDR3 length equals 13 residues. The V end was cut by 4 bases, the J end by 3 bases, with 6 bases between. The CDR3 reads CASSAQSNEKLFF. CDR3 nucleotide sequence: TGTGCCAGCAGTGCCCAGTCTAATGAAAAACTGTTTTTT.

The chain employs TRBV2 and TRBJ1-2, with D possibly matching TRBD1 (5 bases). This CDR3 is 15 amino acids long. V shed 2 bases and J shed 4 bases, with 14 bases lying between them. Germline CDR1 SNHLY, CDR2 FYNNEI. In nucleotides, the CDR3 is TGTGCCAGCAGTGAAAACCCGACAGCCATCTATGGCTACACCTTC. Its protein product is CASSENPTAIYGYTF.

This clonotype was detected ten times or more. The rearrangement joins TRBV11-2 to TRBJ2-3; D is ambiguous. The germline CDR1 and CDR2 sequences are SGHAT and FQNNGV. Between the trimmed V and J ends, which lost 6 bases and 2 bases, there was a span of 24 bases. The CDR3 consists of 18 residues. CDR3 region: CASSLYAPGLVTTDTQYF. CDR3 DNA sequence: TGTGCCAGCAGTCTTTATGCCCCGGGTCTTGTTACCACAGATACGCAGTATTTT.

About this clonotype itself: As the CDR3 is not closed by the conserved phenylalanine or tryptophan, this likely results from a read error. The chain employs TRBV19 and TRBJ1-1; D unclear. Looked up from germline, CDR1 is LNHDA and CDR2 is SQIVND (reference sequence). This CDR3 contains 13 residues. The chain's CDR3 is CASSKGANTGAFS. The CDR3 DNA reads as TGTGCCAGTAGTAAGGGCGCAAACACTGGAGCTTTCTCT.

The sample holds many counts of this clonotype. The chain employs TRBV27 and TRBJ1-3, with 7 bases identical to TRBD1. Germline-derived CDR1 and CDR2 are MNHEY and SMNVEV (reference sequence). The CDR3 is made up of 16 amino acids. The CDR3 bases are TGTGGGCTTAGACAGGGACCCTTATCCTCTGGAAACACCATATATTTT. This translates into CGLRQGPLSSGNTIYF.

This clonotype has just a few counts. The CDR3 DNA is TGTGCCACCAGCAGAGAAGGTCAGGGCTATGGCTACACCTTC. It yields the protein CATSREGQGYGYTF. This sequence joins TRBV15 and TRBJ1-2; weak D call: TRBD1 (5 bases). The ends were cut back, 0 bases at V and 4 bases at J, with 9 bases in the middle. Germline CDR1 is LNHNV and CDR2 is YYDKDF (reference sequence). The CDR3 loop spans 14 amino acids.

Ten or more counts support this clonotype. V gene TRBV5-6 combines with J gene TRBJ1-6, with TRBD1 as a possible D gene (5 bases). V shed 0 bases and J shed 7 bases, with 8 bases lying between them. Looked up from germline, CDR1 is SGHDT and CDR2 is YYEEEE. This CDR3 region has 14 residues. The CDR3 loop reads CASSLGGRNSPLHF. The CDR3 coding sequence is TGTGCCAGCAGCTTGGGGGGCCGAAATTCACCCCTCCACTTT.

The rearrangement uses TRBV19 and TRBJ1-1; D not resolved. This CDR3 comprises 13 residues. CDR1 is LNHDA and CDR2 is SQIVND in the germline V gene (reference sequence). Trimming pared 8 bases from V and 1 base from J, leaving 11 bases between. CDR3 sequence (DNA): TGTGCCAGTCAAGTCCAGGAGAACACTGAAGCTTTCTTT. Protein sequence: CASQVQENTEAFF.

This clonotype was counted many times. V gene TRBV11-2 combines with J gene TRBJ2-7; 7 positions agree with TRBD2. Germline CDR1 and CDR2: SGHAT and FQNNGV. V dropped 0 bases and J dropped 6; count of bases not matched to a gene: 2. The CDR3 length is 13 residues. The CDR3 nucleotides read TGTGCCAGCAGCTTAGAGTCGGGGGGCGAGCAGTACTTC. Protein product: CASSLESGGEQYF.

The DNA for the CDR3 is TGTGCCACCAGTGACCGCGGGACAGGAATGGGAGATACGCAGTATTTT. Translating it yields CATSDRGTGMGDTQYF. The chain uses TRBV24-1 and TRBJ2-3, with TRBD1 matching 8 bases. The CDR3 extends over 16 amino acids. V shed 4 bases and J 5 bases; nucleotides not matched to a gene: 10. Germline V gives CDR1 KGHDR, CDR2 SFDVKD.

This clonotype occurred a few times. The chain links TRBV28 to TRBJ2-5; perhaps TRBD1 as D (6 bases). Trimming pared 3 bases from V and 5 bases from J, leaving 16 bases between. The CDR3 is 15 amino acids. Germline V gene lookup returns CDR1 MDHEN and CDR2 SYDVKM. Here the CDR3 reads CASSFPGGGGETQYF. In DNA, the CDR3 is TGTGCCAGCAGTTTTCCGGGTGGGGGCGGGGAGACCCAGTACTTC.

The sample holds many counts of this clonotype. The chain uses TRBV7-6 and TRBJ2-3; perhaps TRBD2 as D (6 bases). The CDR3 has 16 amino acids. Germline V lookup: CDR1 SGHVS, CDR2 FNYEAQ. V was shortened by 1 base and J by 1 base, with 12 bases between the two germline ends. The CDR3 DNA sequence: TGTGCCAGCAGCTTAGGTGTGGGCGGGGGCACAGATACGCAGTATTTT. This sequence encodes CASSLGVGGGTDTQYF.

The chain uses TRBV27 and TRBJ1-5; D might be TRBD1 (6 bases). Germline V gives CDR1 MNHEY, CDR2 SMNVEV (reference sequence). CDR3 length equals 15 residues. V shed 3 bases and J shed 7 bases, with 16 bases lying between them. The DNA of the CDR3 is TGTGCCAGCAGTTTGTGCTCGGGGGCAGGGCAGCCCCAGCATTTT. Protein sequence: CASSLCSGAGQPQHF.

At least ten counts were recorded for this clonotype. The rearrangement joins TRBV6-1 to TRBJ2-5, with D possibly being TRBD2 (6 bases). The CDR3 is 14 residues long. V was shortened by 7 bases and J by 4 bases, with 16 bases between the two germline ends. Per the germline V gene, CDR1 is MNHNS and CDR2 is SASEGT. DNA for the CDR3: TGTGCCAGCACCCGACGGGGGTGGGGAGAGACCCAGTACTTC. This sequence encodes CASTRRGWGETQYF.

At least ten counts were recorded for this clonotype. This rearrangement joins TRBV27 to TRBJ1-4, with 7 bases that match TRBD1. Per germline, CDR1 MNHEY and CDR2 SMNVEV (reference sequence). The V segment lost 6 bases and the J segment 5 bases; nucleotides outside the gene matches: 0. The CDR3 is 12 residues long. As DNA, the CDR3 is TGTGCCAGCAGACAGGGGAATGAAAAACTGTTTTTT. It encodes CASRQGNEKLFF.